The rows below give T cell receptor beta chains drawn from one sample of a study of blood T cell repertoires in COVID-19. Sequenced by immunoSEQ multiplex PCR; TCRdb stores in-frame clones only, minus some. The sample holds around 260,000 clones, about nine tenths seen once. What was sequenced was PBMCs or T cells enriched from blood (not recorded which). Receptors originate from a woman aged 25 to 39 who had recovered from COVID-19. The CDR3 runs from the conserved cysteine through the conserved F or W. Each record gives: J gene, CDR3 length, V gene, D gene, clone size, CDR3 DNA, CDR3 protein. D genes are given only for firm matches. Rows may omit the clone size; those that give it use once, few, many or a size class.

j_gene: TRBJ1-5; len: 13; v_gene: TRBV7-8; d_gene: TRBD1; abundance: once; CDR3nt: TGTGCCAGCAGCCGGGACAGGGGGCAGCCCCAGCATTTT; CDR3aa: CASSRDRGQPQHF
j_gene: TRBJ2-1; len: 16; v_gene: TRBV11-3; d_gene: -; abundance: -; CDR3nt: TGTGCCAGCAGCATATACCGGGAGTCGGATAACAATGAGCAGTTCTTC; CDR3aa: CASSIYRESDNNEQFF
j_gene: TRBJ2-3; len: 16; v_gene: TRBV10-2; d_gene: TRBD2; abundance: few; CDR3nt: TGCGCCAGCAGCCCGGGCCCCCGGGGGGGGACAGATACGCAGTATTTT; CDR3aa: CASSPGPRGGTDTQYF
j_gene: TRBJ2-1; len: 17; v_gene: TRBV7-3; d_gene: TRBD2; abundance: -; CDR3nt: TGTGCCAGCAGCTCCTACGGACTAGCGGGAGGTTACAATGAGCAGTTCTTC; CDR3aa: CASSSYGLAGGYNEQFF
j_gene: TRBJ1-1; len: 11; v_gene: TRBV6-5; d_gene: -; abundance: once; CDR3nt: TGTGCCAGCAAAGCCAACACTGAAGCTTTCTTT; CDR3aa: CASKANTEAFF
j_gene: TRBJ2-1; len: 16; v_gene: TRBV9; d_gene: TRBD1; abundance: once; CDR3nt: TGTGCCAGCAGCGTAGCTATGGACAGGGGGGCTTATGAGCAGTTCTTC; CDR3aa: CASSVAMDRGAYEQFF
j_gene: TRBJ2-1; len: 18; v_gene: TRBV7-2; d_gene: TRBD2; abundance: -; CDR3nt: TGTGCCAGCAACCCATCTCCACGTTTAGCGGGGCCCAGGAATGAGCAGTTCTTC; CDR3aa: CASNPSPRLAGPRNEQFF
j_gene: TRBJ2-1; len: 13; v_gene: TRBV12-3/TRBV12-4; d_gene: -; abundance: once; CDR3nt: TGTGCCAGCAGTTACACTAGCTACAATGAGCAGTTCTTC; CDR3aa: CASSYTSYNEQFF
j_gene: TRBJ2-7; len: 13; v_gene: TRBV18; d_gene: -; abundance: -; CDR3nt: TGTGCCAGCTCACCACTTGGGAGGAACGAGCAGTACTTC; CDR3aa: CASSPLGRNEQYF
j_gene: TRBJ2-1; len: 15; v_gene: TRBV7-6; d_gene: TRBD2; abundance: many; CDR3nt: TGTGCCAGCAGCTTATTTGCGGGAGGGCCGAGTGAGCAGTTCTTC; CDR3aa: CASSLFAGGPSEQFF
j_gene: TRBJ2-1; len: 12; v_gene: TRBV6-5; d_gene: -; abundance: -; CDR3nt: TGTGCCAGCAACAGGGTCGGCAATGAGCAGTTCTTC; CDR3aa: CASNRVGNEQFF
j_gene: TRBJ2-1; len: 15; v_gene: TRBV7-9; d_gene: TRBD2; abundance: -; CDR3nt: TGTGCCAGCAGCTCCTCAATAGCGGGGGTTGATGAGCAGTTCTTC; CDR3aa: CASSSSIAGVDEQFF
j_gene: TRBJ1-2; len: 15; v_gene: TRBV28; d_gene: TRBD1; abundance: -; CDR3nt: TGTGCCAGCAGTTCCACTAAGGGACAGGGCACCGTAGAGACCTTC; CDR3aa: CASSSTKGQGTVETF
j_gene: TRBJ1-1; len: 15; v_gene: TRBV27; d_gene: TRBD1; abundance: -; CDR3nt: TGTGCCAGCAGTTCCACAGGGGGCGTGAACACTGAAGCTTTCTTT; CDR3aa: CASSSTGGVNTEAFF
j_gene: TRBJ2-1; len: 15; v_gene: TRBV5-1; d_gene: TRBD2; abundance: -; CDR3nt: TGCGCCAGCAGCCCCGGGACTAGCGGGCTCAATGAGCAGTTCTTC; CDR3aa: CASSPGTSGLNEQFF
j_gene: TRBJ2-1; len: 15; v_gene: TRBV4-3; d_gene: TRBD2; abundance: -; CDR3nt: TGCGCCAGCAGCCAAGTACTAGCGGGAGAGAATGAGCAGTTCTTC; CDR3aa: CASSQVLAGENEQFF
j_gene: TRBJ2-2; len: 17; v_gene: TRBV11-2; d_gene: TRBD2; abundance: once; CDR3nt: TGTGCCAGCAGCTTAGTCGGACTAGCGGGACCTGGGGGGGAGCTGTTTTTT; CDR3aa: CASSLVGLAGPGGELFF
j_gene: TRBJ2-3; len: 15; v_gene: TRBV5-1; d_gene: TRBD1; abundance: once; CDR3nt: TGCGCCAGCAGCACGCAGGGGGCCGGCACAGATACGCAGTATTTT; CDR3aa: CASSTQGAGTDTQYF
j_gene: TRBJ2-3; len: 12; v_gene: TRBV4-1; d_gene: -; abundance: -; CDR3nt: TGCGCCAGCAGCTACAGGTCGGGCACGCAGTATTTT; CDR3aa: CASSYRSGTQYF
j_gene: TRBJ2-2; len: 16; v_gene: TRBV19; d_gene: -; abundance: -; CDR3nt: TGTGCCAGTAACACGGGGGACAGTCCGAACACCGGGGAGCTGTTTTTT; CDR3aa: CASNTGDSPNTGELFF
j_gene: TRBJ1-5; len: 13; v_gene: TRBV6-1; d_gene: -; abundance: -; CDR3nt: TGTGCCAGCAGTGACATCCGCAATCAGCCCCAGCATTTT; CDR3aa: CASSDIRNQPQHF
j_gene: TRBJ2-1; len: 15; v_gene: TRBV3-1/TRBV3-2; d_gene: TRBD2; abundance: -; CDR3nt: TGTGCCAGCAGCCTACTAGCGGGGTCTTACAATGAGCAGTTCTTC; CDR3aa: CASSLLAGSYNEQFF
j_gene: TRBJ1-5; len: 17; v_gene: TRBV7-2; d_gene: TRBD1; abundance: -; CDR3nt: TGTGCCAGCAGCTTTGCCCAGACAGGGATCGACAATCAGCCCCAGCATTTT; CDR3aa: CASSFAQTGIDNQPQHF
j_gene: TRBJ2-3; len: 12; v_gene: TRBV2; d_gene: -; abundance: -; CDR3nt: TGTGCCAGTAGCGTAAGCACAGATACGCAGTATTTT; CDR3aa: CASSVSTDTQYF
j_gene: TRBJ1-4; len: 15; v_gene: TRBV30; d_gene: TRBD1; abundance: -; CDR3nt: TGTGCCTGGGGCTTCTCGACAGGGGGCAATGAAAAACTGTTTTTT; CDR3aa: CAWGFSTGGNEKLFF
j_gene: TRBJ2-1; len: 13; v_gene: TRBV27; d_gene: -; abundance: -; CDR3nt: TGTGCCAGCAGTTTAGTGCCTAGCCGTCGGCAGTTCTTC; CDR3aa: CASSLVPSRRQFF
j_gene: TRBJ1-1; len: 14; v_gene: TRBV18; d_gene: -; abundance: -; CDR3nt: TGTGCCAGCTCACCCTTGTCGGGGAACACTGAAGCTTTCTTT; CDR3aa: CASSPLSGNTEAFF
j_gene: TRBJ2-5; len: 15; v_gene: TRBV4-3; d_gene: TRBD2; abundance: once; CDR3nt: TGCGCCAGCAGCCCCCAGTGGACTAGCGAAGAGACCCAGTACTTC; CDR3aa: CASSPQWTSEETQYF
j_gene: TRBJ1-5; len: 14; v_gene: TRBV19; d_gene: TRBD1; abundance: -; CDR3nt: TGTGCCAGTAGTGGACAGGGAGGCAATCAGCCCCAGCATTTT; CDR3aa: CASSGQGGNQPQHF
j_gene: TRBJ1-5; len: 16; v_gene: TRBV21-1; d_gene: -; abundance: -; CDR3nt: TGTGCCAGCAGCAAAATGATGGGCGGGGGCAATCAGCCCCAGCATTTT; CDR3aa: CASSKMMGGGNQPQHF
j_gene: TRBJ1-1; len: 13; v_gene: TRBV28; d_gene: TRBD1; abundance: once; CDR3nt: TGTGCCAGCAGTCTAACAGGGGTAGATGAAGCTTTCTTT; CDR3aa: CASSLTGVDEAFF
j_gene: TRBJ2-1; len: 14; v_gene: TRBV18; d_gene: -; abundance: once; CDR3nt: TGTGCCAGCTCACCAAAGGTGGGGGGCAATGAGCAGTTCTTC; CDR3aa: CASSPKVGGNEQFF
j_gene: TRBJ1-6; len: 14; v_gene: TRBV6-4; d_gene: TRBD1; abundance: -; CDR3nt: TGTGCCAGCAGTGGAGGACAGGAGAACTCACCCCTCCACTTT; CDR3aa: CASSGGQENSPLHF
j_gene: TRBJ2-6; len: 17; v_gene: TRBV6-1; d_gene: -; abundance: once; CDR3nt: TGTGCCAGCAGTGGCTGGACAGCCCATTCTGGGGCCAACGTCCTGACTTTC; CDR3aa: CASSGWTAHSGANVLTF
j_gene: TRBJ1-4; len: 16; v_gene: TRBV4-3; d_gene: -; abundance: -; CDR3nt: TGCGCCAGCAGCCGACAATCAGCGGGCTCTAATGAAAAACTGTTTTTT; CDR3aa: CASSRQSAGSNEKLFF
j_gene: TRBJ1-2; len: 9; v_gene: TRBV19; d_gene: -; abundance: -; CDR3nt: TGTGCCATACTAAATGGCTACACCTTC; CDR3aa: CAILNGYTF
j_gene: TRBJ1-4; len: 14; v_gene: TRBV4-3; d_gene: -; abundance: -; CDR3nt: TGCGCCAGCAGCCAAGATCGGCTAGATGGGAAACTGTTTTTT; CDR3aa: CASSQDRLDGKLFF
j_gene: TRBJ2-7; len: 18; v_gene: TRBV7-6; d_gene: TRBD2; abundance: -; CDR3nt: TGTGCCAGCACCCCTTTCGAGACTAGCGGGAGAGAGAATTACGAGCAGTACTTC; CDR3aa: CASTPFETSGRENYEQYF
j_gene: TRBJ2-7; len: 11; v_gene: TRBV20-1; d_gene: TRBD1; abundance: -; CDR3nt: TGCAGTGCCAGAGGGGGCGGCGAGCAGTACTTC; CDR3aa: CSARGGGEQYF
j_gene: TRBJ2-1; len: 13; v_gene: TRBV11-1; d_gene: TRBD2; abundance: -; CDR3nt: TGTGCCAGCAGCTTAAGGCGGGAGGATGAGCAGTTCTTC; CDR3aa: CASSLRREDEQFF
j_gene: TRBJ1-6; len: 14; v_gene: TRBV11-2; d_gene: -; abundance: -; CDR3nt: TGTGCCAGCAGCGCAGACAGGAGGAGTTCACCCCTCCACTTT; CDR3aa: CASSADRRSSPLHF
j_gene: TRBJ2-7; len: 17; v_gene: TRBV27; d_gene: TRBD1; abundance: -; CDR3nt: TGTGCCAGTCAACTCAAAAACAGGGGGGACCACTCCTACGAGCAGTACTTC; CDR3aa: CASQLKNRGDHSYEQYF
j_gene: TRBJ1-2; len: 13; v_gene: TRBV19; d_gene: -; abundance: -; CDR3nt: TGTGCCAGTATTGGCGGCCCTAACTATGGCTACACCTTC; CDR3aa: CASIGGPNYGYTF
j_gene: TRBJ2-5; len: 12; v_gene: TRBV7-2; d_gene: -; abundance: -; CDR3nt: TGTGCCAGCAGCTGGGACTTTGGGACCCAGTACTTC; CDR3aa: CASSWDFGTQYF